The 5 T cell receptor beta chains given below trace back to one sample, sequenced in a study of HIV-infected patients and healthy controls. No cell fractionation was done, so the repertoire covers all unsorted peripheral blood T cells. Reverse transcription used 450 to 550 ng RNA and constant-region primers for alpha and beta. Alpha and beta chain libraries were made separately by chain-specific third strand synthesis with multiplexing indices. TCRdb re-called the 5' RACE reads through MiXCR, storing one row per CDR3 protein. The data contain around 18,000 distinct CDR3 sequences, about 9.4% of them singletons. Sequencing was performed on blood. The receptors stem from an adult in good health.

In this sample, this clonotype turned up many times. The genes are TRBV4-2 and TRBJ2-1; 11 nucleotides align to TRBD2. The J segment lost 5 bases and the V segment lost 1 base, leaving 16 bases of the junction unmatched. The CDR3 is 20 residues long. Germline V gene lookup returns CDR1 LGHNA and CDR2 YNFKEQ. The DNA of the CDR3 is TGTGCCAGCAGCCAAGCTAAACAATCTAGCGGGAGGAAGGGGCACAATGAGCAGTTCTTC. Translation: CASSQAKQSSGRKGHNEQFF.

Concerning this clonotype: A single base separates this from a much larger clone, so it may be a read error. The chain links TRBV7-2 to TRBJ2-3; no clear D. V was pared by 6 bases and J by 0 bases, with 10 bases between. Per the germline V gene, CDR1 is SGHTA and CDR2 is FQGNSA. CDR3 length: 14 residues. CDR3 region: CASRTTPSTDTQYF. The CDR3 DNA is TGTGCCAGCAGGACAACCCCCAGCACAGATACGCAGTATTTT.

Only a few counts were recorded for this clonotype. The genes are TRBV20-1 and TRBJ2-7, with TRBD2 identical over 12 bases. Germline loops: CDR1 DFQATT, CDR2 SNEGSKA (reference sequence). This CDR3 is 14 amino acids long. The V and J ends lost 6 bases and 2 bases, in that order; junction bases with no gene match: 5. CDR3 residues: CSARRTSGTYEQYF. The CDR3 bases are TGCAGTGCCCGCCGGACTAGCGGGACCTACGAGCAGTACTTC.

Many counts were recorded for this clonotype. The genes are TRBV28 and TRBJ2-3; tentatively, D is TRBD2 (6 bases). Germline CDR1 and CDR2: MDHEN and SYDVKM. Between the trimmed V and J ends, which lost 4 bases and 7 bases, there was a span of 21 bases. This CDR3 comprises 16 residues. The CDR3 loop reads CASSSPSRRRGHTQYF. CDR3 in DNA: TGTGCCAGCAGTTCCCCCTCCCGGAGGAGGGGCCATACGCAGTATTTT.

The chain recombines TRBV12-3 or TRBV12-4 with TRBJ2-3; D might be TRBD1 (5 bases). Trimming took 6 bases from V and 2 from J, leaving 12 bases between them. CDR3 size: 14 residues. The CDR3: CASSLGRNTDTQYF. The DNA for the CDR3 is TGTGCCAGCAGCCTGGGGCGAAACACAGATACGCAGTATTTT.